This T cell receptor (beta chain) was identified in a study of cytomegalovirus exposure and HLA in healthy donors. About the study: Earlier findings included 90 million to 120 million unique TCR beta sequences obtained from 150 million to 200 million T cells. Study-wide findings and caveats: There were several of the most significant clusters that appeared linked to common viral pathogens in a later analysis. Roughly uniform sequencing depth across donors was assumed, possibly incorrectly.

For this clone: The antigen remains undetermined.

60 Vbeta and 13 Jbeta primers were used in PCR. Using immunoSEQ multiplex PCR, the repertoire was profiled, and TCRdb retains in-frame clones only, with some absent. Counted here are 95,000 to 100,000 clones, 76% occurring once; the ten biggest clones make up 3.5% to 5%. Sequencing was done on a sample of PBMCs. This TCR came from a man aged 40-55 years in good health and CMV-seronegative.

The CDR3 loop reads CASSSPRTSGGREQYF. For the CDR3, the DNA is TGTGCCAGCAGCTCCCCCAGGACTAGCGGGGGGCGGGAGCAGTACTTC. The chain has TRBV11-2 and TRBJ2-7, with 14 bases that match TRBD2. Trimming took 4 bases from V and 7 from J; bases not matched to a gene: 9. The CDR3 is made up of 16 amino acids. Looked up from germline, CDR1 is SGHAT and CDR2 is FQNNGV.